This T cell receptor (beta chain) was documented in a study of cytomegalovirus exposure and HLA in healthy donors. The method was immunoSEQ multiplex PCR; TCRdb's version includes in-frame clones alone and lacks a portion of them. The sample shows under 80,000 clones, approximately 88% of them seen only once. Separation from the approximately 710-subject first cohort characterized the roughly 120-subject validation cohort, to which the donors belonged. A note on this clone: Its antigen is not known.

General study points: The finding came from a later analysis; first-cohort TCR clusters tended to co-occur in the 130 or so validation repertoires. Most TCR sequences showed up rarely, but some public TCRs showed up in many donors. Listed as cytomegalovirus-associated were 150 or so TCR beta chains.

This CDR3 contains 15 residues. Looked up from germline, CDR1 is MDHEN and CDR2 is SYDVKM. Trimming cost V 7 bases and J 0 bases; bases outside gene matches: 3. The sequenced sample was PBMCs. The receptor's source is a woman under 30 in good health and CMV-seronegative. V gene TRBV28 combines with J gene TRBJ2-6, with 7 positions matching TRBD1. The CDR3 region is CASKGQNSGANVLTF. DNA for the CDR3: TGTGCCAGCAAGGGACAGAACTCTGGGGCCAACGTCCTGACTTTC.